Sequencing of this T cell receptor beta chain was carried out in a study of cytomegalovirus exposure and HLA in healthy donors. Findings and caveats of the study: Analyzed later, association rates of TCRs varied across HLA loci, with DRB1 most and HLA-C fewest.

Trimming pared 2 bases from V and 4 bases from J, leaving 18 bases between. This CDR3 has 16 amino acids. Germline V gene lookup returns CDR1 SGDLS and CDR2 YYNGEE. With respect to this clone: The antigen is unknown.

PCR was performed using 60 Vbeta and 13 Jbeta primers. In the authors' methods: Unique TCR beta chains totaled roughly 80 million in a later count, with approximately 11 million of them shared. Clones were read by immunoSEQ multiplex PCR, and TCRdb kept only the in-frame ones, dropping some. Clonal size and the V and J genes are those of that table, whereas D and trimming came from the DNA. The sample lists more than 150,000 clones; more than 65% were seen once. This receptor was taken from a woman under 40 in good health and CMV-seropositive. Sample: PBMCs. V is TRBV9 and J is TRBJ1-1, with D possibly matching TRBD1 (6 bases). The CDR3 DNA sequence: TGTGCCAGCAGCGTCGACACCTGGGGGGGGGCCACTGAAGCTTTCTTT. Translation: CASSVDTWGGATEAFF.